This T cell receptor (beta chain) was documented in a study of T cell clones after liver transplantation. On the study more broadly: Post-transplant blood was tracked for graft-donor-reactive T cell clones identified in a pre-transplant mixed lymphocyte reaction. Apart from a few HCV-positive recipients, transplants were for non-autoimmune, non-viral reasons. Until 12-24 months post-transplant, subjects got standard immunosuppression and no induction. Blood was drawn pre-transplant, before withdrawal, and after full or failed withdrawal.

The CDR3 runs to 16 residues. V was shortened by 0 bases and J by 1 base, with 12 bases between the two germline ends. Germline assignment: CDR1 MNHNS and CDR2 SASEGT. The table came from immunoSEQ multiplex PCR; TCRdb's copy has only in-frame clones and leaves some out. The sample shows fewer than 85,000 clones, 80% of them seen only once. The sequences come from CD4+ T cells from blood, collected 12 months after liver transplant. This TCR was sampled from a human patient who received a liver transplant. Some T cells may arise from the graft donor. The chain has TRBV6-1 and TRBJ1-1; maybe TRBD1 (5 bases). The DNA for the CDR3 is TGTGCCAGCAGTGAAGCGGAAGAAGGGACGAACACTGAAGCTTTCTTT. This encodes CASSEAEEGTNTEAFF.